This TCR beta chain was retrieved from a study of PD-L1 blockade in urothelial cancer. Across the study: The median T cell count in blood samples was 140,000 to 150,000.

The length of the CDR3 is 15 residues. Germline CDR1 is LNHNV and CDR2 is YYDKDF (reference sequence). Trimming at V came to 6 bases and at J to 2 bases, leaving 6 bases not matched to a gene. Time point specified: pretreatment peripheral blood. Sequencing was performed with immunoSEQ multiplex PCR; in TCRdb, only in-frame clones are kept and a portion is missing. The sample shows 15,000 to 20,000 clones, approximately 90% of them seen only once. The input for sequencing was PBMCs, taken around atezolizumab (anti-PD-L1) treatment. This clonotype was obtained from a man between 70 and 80 years old with urothelial cancer. The V and J genes are TRBV15 and TRBJ1-5, with TRBD1 matching over 8 bases. CDR3 sequence (DNA): TGTGCCACCAGTAACCTGGACAGGGGCAATCAGCCCCAGCATTTT. It yields the protein CATSNLDRGNQPQHF.